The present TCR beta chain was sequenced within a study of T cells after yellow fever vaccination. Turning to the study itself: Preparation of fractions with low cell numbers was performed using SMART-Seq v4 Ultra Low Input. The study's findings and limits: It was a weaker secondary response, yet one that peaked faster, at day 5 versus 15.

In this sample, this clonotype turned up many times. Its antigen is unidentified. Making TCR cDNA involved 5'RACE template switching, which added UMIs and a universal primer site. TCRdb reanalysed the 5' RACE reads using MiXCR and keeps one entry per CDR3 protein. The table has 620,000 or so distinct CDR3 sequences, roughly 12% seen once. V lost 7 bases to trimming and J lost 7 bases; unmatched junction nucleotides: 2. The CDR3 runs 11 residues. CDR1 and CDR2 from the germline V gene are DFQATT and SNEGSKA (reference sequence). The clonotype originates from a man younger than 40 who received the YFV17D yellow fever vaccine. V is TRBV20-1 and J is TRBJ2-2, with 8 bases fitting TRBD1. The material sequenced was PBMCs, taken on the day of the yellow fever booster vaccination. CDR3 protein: CSVTGGGELFF. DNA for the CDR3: TGCAGTGTCACAGGGGGCGGGGAGCTGTTTTTT.